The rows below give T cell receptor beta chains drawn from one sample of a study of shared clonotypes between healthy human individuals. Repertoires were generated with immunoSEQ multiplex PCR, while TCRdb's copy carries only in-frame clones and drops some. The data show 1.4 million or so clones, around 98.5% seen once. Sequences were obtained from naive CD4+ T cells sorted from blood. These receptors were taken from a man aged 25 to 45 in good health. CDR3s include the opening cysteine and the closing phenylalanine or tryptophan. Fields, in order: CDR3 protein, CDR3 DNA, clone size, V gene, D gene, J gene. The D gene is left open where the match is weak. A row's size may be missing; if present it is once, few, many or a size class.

CDR3 protein: CASSPLGRQGPGSYEQYF
CDR3 DNA: TGTGCCAGCTCACCACTTGGTCGCCAGGGGCCCGGTTCCTACGAGCAGTACTTC
clone size: -
V gene: TRBV18
D gene: -
J gene: TRBJ2-7

CDR3 protein: CASSPSRGTHNQPQHF
CDR3 DNA: TGTGCCAGCAGTCCCTCCCGAGGGACTCACAATCAGCCCCAGCATTTT
clone size: -
V gene: TRBV7-2
D gene: -
J gene: TRBJ1-5

CDR3 protein: CASSVGPGPYEQYF
CDR3 DNA: TGTGCCAGCAGCGTAGGTCCGGGCCCCTACGAGCAGTACTTC
clone size: -
V gene: TRBV9
D gene: -
J gene: TRBJ2-7

CDR3 protein: CASSLRTSGIYEQYF
CDR3 DNA: TGTGCCAGCAGTCTCCGGACTAGCGGGATCTACGAGCAGTACTTC
clone size: -
V gene: TRBV7-2
D gene: TRBD2
J gene: TRBJ2-7

CDR3 protein: CASSLRDRPTPDTGELFF
CDR3 DNA: TGTGCCAGCAGTTTAAGGGACAGGCCAACTCCGGACACCGGGGAGCTGTTTTTT
clone size: once
V gene: TRBV27
D gene: TRBD1
J gene: TRBJ2-2

CDR3 protein: CSAPLVNIQYF
CDR3 DNA: TGCAGTGCGCCCCTGGTAAACATTCAGTACTTC
clone size: -
V gene: TRBV20-1
D gene: -
J gene: TRBJ2-4

CDR3 protein: CASSQGSEHLYGYTF
CDR3 DNA: TGTGCCAGCAGCCAGGGCAGCGAACATCTCTATGGCTACACCTTC
clone size: -
V gene: TRBV4-2
D gene: -
J gene: TRBJ1-2

CDR3 protein: CAWSEDNNYGYTF
CDR3 DNA: TGTGCCTGGAGCGAAGACAATAACTATGGCTACACCTTC
clone size: -
V gene: TRBV30
D gene: -
J gene: TRBJ1-2

CDR3 protein: CASKGGSYEQYF
CDR3 DNA: TGTGCCAGCAAGGGCGGCTCCTACGAGCAGTACTTC
clone size: -
V gene: TRBV28
D gene: -
J gene: TRBJ2-7

CDR3 protein: CATSPSPGTRGTGANVLTF
CDR3 DNA: TGTGCCACCAGCCCGAGTCCCGGGACAAGGGGGACTGGGGCCAACGTCCTGACTTTC
clone size: -
V gene: TRBV15
D gene: -
J gene: TRBJ2-6

CDR3 protein: CASSGRRELHEQYF
CDR3 DNA: TGTGCCAGCTCAGGACGTAGGGAATTACACGAGCAGTACTTC
clone size: -
V gene: TRBV18
D gene: -
J gene: TRBJ2-7

CDR3 protein: CASTPDRGYGYTF
CDR3 DNA: TGTGCCAGCACCCCGGACAGGGGCTATGGCTACACCTTC
clone size: -
V gene: TRBV6-5
D gene: TRBD1
J gene: TRBJ1-2

CDR3 protein: CASSPRDPYNEQFF
CDR3 DNA: TGTGCCAGCTCACCACGGGACCCCTACAATGAGCAGTTCTTC
clone size: once
V gene: TRBV18
D gene: -
J gene: TRBJ2-1

CDR3 protein: CASSVLSSGGIYNEQFF
CDR3 DNA: TGTGCCAGCAGCGTACTCTCTAGCGGAGGGATCTACAATGAGCAGTTCTTC
clone size: once
V gene: TRBV9
D gene: TRBD2
J gene: TRBJ2-1

CDR3 protein: CASSKFSAGGPLGTQYF
CDR3 DNA: TGTGCCAGCAGTAAGTTTTCAGCGGGAGGGCCCCTGGGCACGCAGTATTTT
clone size: -
V gene: TRBV28
D gene: TRBD2
J gene: TRBJ2-3

CDR3 protein: CASSLYGYGRARETQYF
CDR3 DNA: TGTGCCAGCAGCTTATATGGTTACGGGAGGGCCCGGGAGACCCAGTACTTC
clone size: -
V gene: TRBV7-2
D gene: TRBD2
J gene: TRBJ2-5

CDR3 protein: CASKEGGLYNEQFF
CDR3 DNA: TGTGCCAGCAAAGAGGGGGGGCTATACAATGAGCAGTTCTTC
clone size: -
V gene: TRBV28
D gene: -
J gene: TRBJ2-1

CDR3 protein: CASSYLDRGRMEAFF
CDR3 DNA: TGTGCCAGCAGTTACTTGGACAGGGGACGGATGGAAGCTTTCTTT
clone size: once
V gene: TRBV6-5
D gene: TRBD1
J gene: TRBJ1-1

CDR3 protein: CASSPQGSSYNEQFF
CDR3 DNA: TGTGCCAGCTCACCACAGGGAAGCTCCTACAATGAGCAGTTCTTC
clone size: -
V gene: TRBV18
D gene: -
J gene: TRBJ2-1

CDR3 protein: CASSPPTDTQYF
CDR3 DNA: TGTGCCAGCTCACCGCCCACAGATACGCAGTATTTT
clone size: -
V gene: TRBV18
D gene: -
J gene: TRBJ2-3

CDR3 protein: CASSVGGSSNEQFF
CDR3 DNA: TGTGCCAGCAGCGTTGGGGGATCCAGCAATGAGCAGTTCTTC
clone size: -
V gene: TRBV9
D gene: -
J gene: TRBJ2-1

CDR3 protein: CASSLAGGFPSGYEQYF
CDR3 DNA: TGTGCCAGCAGCTTAGCTGGCGGGTTCCCTAGCGGCTACGAGCAGTACTTC
clone size: -
V gene: TRBV7-2
D gene: TRBD2
J gene: TRBJ2-7

CDR3 protein: CASSKGPGPSYNEQFF
CDR3 DNA: TGTGCCAGCAGCAAAGGTCCAGGACCATCCTACAATGAGCAGTTCTTC
clone size: once
V gene: TRBV21-1
D gene: -
J gene: TRBJ2-1

CDR3 protein: CAISVRAEETQYF
CDR3 DNA: TGTGCCATCAGTGTTAGAGCGGAAGAGACCCAGTACTTC
clone size: -
V gene: TRBV10-3
D gene: -
J gene: TRBJ2-5

CDR3 protein: CATSRSSQTPPYEQYF
CDR3 DNA: TGTGCCACCAGCAGGTCATCGCAGACACCACCCTACGAGCAGTACTTC
clone size: -
V gene: TRBV15
D gene: -
J gene: TRBJ2-7

CDR3 protein: CSARGSRVGIF
CDR3 DNA: TGCAGTGCTAGAGGCTCAAGGGTTGGAATCTTC
clone size: -
V gene: TRBV20-1
D gene: -
J gene: TRBJ2-1

CDR3 protein: CATALGGGQYF
CDR3 DNA: TGTGCCACCGCTCTAGGGGGGGGGCAGTATTTT
clone size: -
V gene: TRBV10-3
D gene: -
J gene: TRBJ2-3

CDR3 protein: CAISDSSGREDTQYF
CDR3 DNA: TGTGCCATCAGTGATTCTAGCGGGAGGGAAGATACGCAGTATTTT
clone size: -
V gene: TRBV10-3
D gene: TRBD2
J gene: TRBJ2-3

CDR3 protein: CASSLEGRQETQYF
CDR3 DNA: TGCGCCAGCAGTTTAGAGGGTAGGCAAGAGACCCAGTACTTC
clone size: -
V gene: TRBV5-1
D gene: -
J gene: TRBJ2-5